The rows below give T cell receptor beta chains drawn from one sample of a study of blood T cell repertoires in COVID-19. This table comes from immunoSEQ multiplex PCR, and its TCRdb copy is limited to in-frame clones, with some not included. The data show a few hundred thousand clones, around four fifths seen once. Sequenced material: peripheral blood. The source is a woman aged 45-65 years with acute or convalescent COVID-19. Both conserved end residues are part of each CDR3. A D gene is named only where the DNA matches it firmly. Expanded clones get a size class; other rows say once, few or many, or leave the size out.

TRBV5-1	TRBD1	.	TRBJ1-2	15	TGCGCCAGCAGCCCCGGGACAGCTTCTAACTATGGCTACACCTTC	CASSPGTASNYGYTF
TRBV6-2/TRBV6-3	TRBD2	.	TRBJ2-7	15	TGTGCCAGCAGTTTCGGACTAGCGAGTTTCTACGAGCAGTACTTC	CASSFGLASFYEQYF
TRBV18	.	.	TRBJ2-1	14	TGTGCCAGCTCATCGGACATCTCCTACAATGAGCAGTTCTTC	CASSSDISYNEQFF
TRBV6-4	.	.	TRBJ1-4	15	TGTGCCAGCAGTGACGGAAGGGACTCAAATGAAAAACTGTTTTTT	CASSDGRDSNEKLFF
TRBV7-9	.	.	TRBJ1-2	12	TGTGCCAGCAGCTTAGAGGTGGGGCCGGACACCTTC	CASSLEVGPDTF
TRBV2	.	.	TRBJ2-5	13	TGTGCCAGCAGTGCCGGACTAACGGAGACCCAGTACTTC	CASSAGLTETQYF
TRBV30	.	.	TRBJ2-1	11	TGTGCGTGCGGGTTCTACAATGAGCAGTTCTTC	CACGFYNEQFF
TRBV6-5	.	.	TRBJ1-2	12	TGTGCCAGCAGTTACGTCGGTTATGGCTACACCTTC	CASSYVGYGYTF
TRBV5-1	.	few	TRBJ2-5	15	TGCGCCAGCTGCATGTGGGGGCAGGGTCAAGAGACCCAGTACTTC	CASCMWGQGQETQYF
TRBV12-3/TRBV12-4	.	few	TRBJ1-2	13	TGTGCCAGCAGCACGGGACTTAGGTATGGCTACACCTTC	CASSTGLRYGYTF
TRBV20-1	TRBD2	few	TRBJ2-4	16	TGCAGTGCTAGTGAGGCTAGCGGGGGTACCAAAAACATTCAGTACTTC	CSASEASGGTKNIQYF